Described below is a single T cell receptor beta chain sequence and its context. Its cognate antigen is unknown. The data were obtained in a study of identical twins. Every donor was a healthy Caucasian. Study-wide points: When twins shared out-of-frame alpha sequences, those sequences had excess low generation probability. Insertion counts were lower in abundant cord blood beta clonotypes, a trend that memory repertoires did not show.

TCRdb processed the 5' RACE reads anew with MiXCR; each CDR3 protein has one entry. The sample lists 420,000 or so distinct CDR3 sequences, 15% to 20% occurring once. The germline V and J ends were trimmed by 7 bases and 0 bases, with 10 bases remaining between them. CDR1 DFQATT and CDR2 SNEGSKA come from the germline V gene (reference sequence). The CDR3 sequence is 13 residues long. V gene TRBV20-1 combines with J gene TRBJ1-3; D unclear. Sequenced sample: naive T cells sorted from blood. The receptor was derived from a man over 45 in good health. CDR3 amino acids: CSVVRPSGNTIYF. The DNA of the CDR3 is TGCAGTGTGGTCCGGCCCTCTGGAAACACCATATATTTT.